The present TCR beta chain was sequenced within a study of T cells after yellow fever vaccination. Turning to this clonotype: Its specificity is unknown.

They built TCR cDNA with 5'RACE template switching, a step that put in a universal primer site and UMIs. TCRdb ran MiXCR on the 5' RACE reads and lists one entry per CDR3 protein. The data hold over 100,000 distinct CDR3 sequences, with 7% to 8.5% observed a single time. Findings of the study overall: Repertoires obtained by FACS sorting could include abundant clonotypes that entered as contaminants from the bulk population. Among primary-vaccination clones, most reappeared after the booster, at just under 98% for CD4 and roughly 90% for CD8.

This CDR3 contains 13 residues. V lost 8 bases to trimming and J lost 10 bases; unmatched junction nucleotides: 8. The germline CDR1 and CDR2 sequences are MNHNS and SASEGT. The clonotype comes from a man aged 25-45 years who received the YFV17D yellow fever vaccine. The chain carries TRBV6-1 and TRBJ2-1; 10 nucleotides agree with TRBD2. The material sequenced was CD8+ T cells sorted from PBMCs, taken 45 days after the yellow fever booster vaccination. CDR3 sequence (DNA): TGTGCCAGCTCTCAGGGACTAGCGAGGGAGCAGTTCTTC. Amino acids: CASSQGLAREQFF.